Sequencing of this T cell receptor (beta chain) was carried out in a study of blood T cells in healthy people across ages. Broader study findings: Higher diversity, along with more naive CD4+ cells, distinguished long-lived donors from aged donors. A roughly linear age-dependent decrease characterized TCR beta diversity per million T cells.

Primed by a sample-barcoded 5' primer and a J-beta primer mix, a second PCR proceeded for 7 to 11 cycles. TCRdb re-called the 5' RACE reads with MiXCR, one entry per CDR3 protein. Of about 680,000 distinct CDR3 sequences in the sample, 49% were seen once. This clonotype came up many times. What it recognizes is unknown. Germline CDR1 reads MGHDK; CDR2 reads SYGVNS. The CDR3 sequence is 11 residues long. The V gene lost 4 bases and the J gene lost 3 bases, with 4 bases spanning the gap. Researchers report isolating at least 6 million PBMCs per sample. This receptor was identified in a woman in her sixties in good health. Sequencing was done on a sample of blood. V usage is TRBV25-1 and J usage is TRBJ2-7, with D unclear. The CDR3 reads CASSANYEQYF. The DNA of the CDR3 is TGTGCCAGCAGTGCAAACTACGAGCAGTACTTC.